The 27 T cell receptor beta chains below all came from one sample that was sequenced in a study of blood T cell repertoires in COVID-19. The protocol was immunoSEQ multiplex PCR, while the TCRdb copy is restricted to in-frame clones and leaves out a portion. The table includes 160,000 or so clones, around nine tenths detected once. The sample was peripheral blood. These receptors all come from a woman aged 65 to 85 with COVID-19, enrolled during active disease.

This chain uses TRBV2 with TRBJ2-7; 12 bases line up with TRBD1. The germline gives CDR1 SNHLY, CDR2 FYNNEI. There are 15 residues in the CDR3. V dropped 6 bases and J dropped 9; count of bases not matched to a gene: 12. This CDR3 reads CASRPRGGQGARQYF. In nucleotides, the CDR3 is TGTGCCAGCAGACCAAGGGGGGGACAGGGGGCGAGGCAGTACTTC. Supplemented by reference TRBV2 and TRBJ2-7, the full variable domain reads EPEVTQTPSHQVTQMGQEVILRCVPISNHLYFYWYRQILGQKVEFLVSFYNNEISEKSEIFDDQFSVERPDGSNFTLKIRSTKLEDSAMYFCASRPRGGQGARQYFGPGTRLTVT.

This clone was detected only once. The rearrangement joins TRBV20-1 to TRBJ2-7; D not certain. V shed 6 bases and J shed 4 bases, with 7 bases lying between them. The CDR3 totals 10 residues. Germline V lookup: CDR1 DFQATT, CDR2 SNEGSKA (reference sequence). CDR3 protein: CSASVYEQYF. DNA for the CDR3: TGCAGTGCCAGCGTGTACGAGCAGTACTTC.

The chain couples TRBV6-1 to TRBJ2-7, with D tentatively TRBD2 (5 bases). The V gene lost 0 bases and the J gene lost 0 bases, with 12 bases spanning the gap. The CDR3 length is 16 residues. Germline V gene sequence: CDR1 MNHNS, CDR2 SASEGT. The CDR3, as DNA: TGTGCCAGCAGTGAAGCGCTGGCAGGACTCTCCTACGAGCAGTACTTC. This gives the protein CASSEALAGLSYEQYF.

V usage is TRBV28 and J usage is TRBJ1-1; possible D gene TRBD1, 6 bases. The CDR3 totals 14 residues. The ends were cut back, 2 bases at V and 6 bases at J, with 13 bases in the middle. Germline CDR1 and CDR2: MDHEN and SYDVKM. The CDR3 loop is CASSLQGRSAEAFF. CDR3 bases: TGTGCCAGCAGTTTACAGGGGAGAAGCGCTGAAGCTTTCTTT.

The genes are TRBV30 and TRBJ1-3; D gene ambiguous. Germline values: CDR1 GTSNPN, CDR2 SVGIG (reference sequence). CDR3 length: 13 amino acids. V lost 1 base and J 4 bases, leaving 8 bases between the germline ends. CDR3 DNA: TGTGCCTGGAGTGCCCCAGTAGGAAACACCATATATTTT. Its protein is CAWSAPVGNTIYF. Supplemented by reference TRBV30 and TRBJ1-3, the full variable domain reads SQTIHQWPATLVQPVGSPLSLECTVEGTSNPNLYWYRQAAGRGLQLLFYSVGIGQISSEVPQNLSASRPQDRQFILSSKKLLLSDSGFYLCAWSAPVGNTIYFGEGSWLTVV.

The chain combines TRBV28 with TRBJ1-2; tentatively, D is TRBD1 (5 bases). Trimming removed 6 bases at V and 8 bases at J, with 19 bases between. This CDR3 spans 14 amino acids. Per germline, CDR1 MDHEN and CDR2 SYDVKM. The CDR3 spells CASRLGGGDLGYTF. CDR3 DNA sequence: TGTGCCAGCAGATTAGGCGGGGGGGACCTGGGCTACACCTTC.

J is TRBJ2-1 and V is TRBV18; weak D call: TRBD2 (5 bases). Germline CDR1 KGHSH, CDR2 LQKENI. The germline V and J ends were trimmed by 3 bases and 5 bases, with 20 bases remaining between them. The CDR3 runs 17 residues. CDR3: CASSPSGFGRGNNEQFF. CDR3 bases: TGTGCCAGCTCACCCTCGGGGTTTGGACGAGGAAACAATGAGCAGTTCTTC.

V and J are TRBV18 and TRBJ1-3; a possible D gene is TRBD1 (6 bases). Germline assignment: CDR1 KGHSH and CDR2 LQKENI. The CDR3 runs to 15 residues. The V gene lost 3 bases and the J gene lost 1 base, with 10 bases spanning the gap. CDR3 protein: CASSPSQGSGNTIYF. The CDR3 nucleotides read TGTGCCAGCTCACCCTCCCAGGGGTCTGGAAACACCATATATTTT. The entire variable domain, with the rest obtained from reference TRBV18 and TRBJ1-3, is as follows: NAGVMQNPRHLVRRRGQEARLRCSPMKGHSHVYWYRQLPEEGLKFMVYLQKENIIDESGMPKERFSAEFPKEGPSILRIQQVVRGDSAAYFCASSPSQGSGNTIYFGEGSWLTVV.

This sequence joins TRBV5-1 and TRBJ2-5, with 13 bases aligning to TRBD2. After removal of 4 bases from V and 5 bases from J, the junction contained 2 bases not matched to a gene. The CDR3 covers 14 residues. Germline CDR1 and CDR2: SGHRS and YFSETQ. The CDR3 here is CASSPGLAGETQYF. The CDR3 DNA sequence: TGCGCCAGCAGCCCGGGACTAGCGGGGGAGACCCAGTACTTC.

The chain employs TRBV5-4 and TRBJ2-7; tentatively, D is TRBD1 (6 bases). Trimming shortened V by 5 bases and J by 6 bases, and 15 bases separated the two germline ends. Germline-derived CDR1 and CDR2 are SGHNT and YYREEE (reference sequence). The CDR3 length is 13 residues. The CDR3 DNA follows: TGTGCCAGCAGGGACGACAGGTATCGCGAGCAGTACTTC. Amino acids: CASRDDRYREQYF. The variable domain in full, completed from reference TRBV5-4 and TRBJ2-7, reads ETGVTQSPTHLIKTRGQQVTLRCSSQSGHNTVSWYQQALGQGPQFIFQYYREEENGRGNFPPRFSGLQFPNYSSELNVNALELDDSALYLCASRDDRYREQYFGPGTRLTVT.

V is TRBV5-6 and J is TRBJ1-5; D perhaps matches TRBD1 (5 bases). Trimming shortened V by 3 bases and J by 8 bases, and 12 bases separated the two germline ends. The CDR3 runs 13 residues. CDR1 is SGHDT, CDR2 YYEEEE, per germline. In DNA, the CDR3 is TGTGCCAGCAGCTACCGACAGTCGGAGCCCCAGCATTTT. It specifies CASSYRQSEPQHF.

This clone was detected only once. The chain uses TRBV15 and TRBJ2-7, with D unclear. The CDR3 sequence is 14 residues long. Deletions cut 0 bases from V and 2 bases from J, with 8 bases between. CDR1 is LNHNV, CDR2 YYDKDF, per germline (reference sequence). DNA of the CDR3: TGTGCCACCAGCAGAGATTTAACAGCCTACGAGCAGTACTTC. Protein product: CATSRDLTAYEQYF.

V gene TRBV5-5 combines with J gene TRBJ2-5; 15 nucleotides agree with TRBD2. The CDR3 length is 19 residues. V gave up 4 bases and J gave up 5 bases; unmatched junction bases: 15. Per the germline V gene, CDR1 is SGHKS and CDR2 is YYEKEE (reference sequence). CDR3 amino acids: CASSTYGTSGGNFVETQYF. CDR3 nucleotide sequence: TGTGCCAGCAGCACATACGGGACTAGCGGGGGGAACTTCGTTGAGACCCAGTACTTC.

The rearrangement links TRBV11-3 to TRBJ2-5; 11 nucleotides align to TRBD1. Germline CDR1 SGHNT, CDR2 YENEEA. The CDR3 covers 15 residues. The J segment lost 5 bases and the V segment lost 4 bases, leaving 6 bases of the junction unmatched. The CDR3, as DNA: TGTGCCAGCAGCTCCCGGACAGGGGGCAGGGAGACCCAGTACTTC. This sequence encodes CASSSRTGGRETQYF.

CDR3 in DNA: TGTGCCAGCAGCTTGGGGCGACAGGGCGAAGGTATCTATGGCTACACCTTC. Amino acids: CASSLGRQGEGIYGYTF. V is TRBV5-6 and J is TRBJ1-2; 7 bases agree with TRBD1. The CDR3 extends over 17 amino acids. V dropped 0 bases and J dropped 4; count of bases not matched to a gene: 12. CDR1 and CDR2 (germline): SGHDT, YYEEEE.

CDR3 DNA sequence: TGTGCCAGCAGCAATCGGGACAGGGGGTATGGCTACACCTTC. This sequence encodes CASSNRDRGYGYTF. The J gene is TRBJ1-2, the V gene TRBV3-1 (or the pseudogene TRBV3-2); 11 nucleotides align to TRBD1. V lost 5 bases to trimming and J lost 5 bases; unmatched junction nucleotides: 4. Germline V gene data show CDR1 as LGHDT and CDR2 as YNNKEL (reference sequence). The CDR3 totals 14 residues.

The chain joins TRBV19 to TRBJ1-2; 10 positions agree with TRBD1. CDR3 length: 14 residues. Germline-derived CDR1 and CDR2 are LNHDA and SQIVND (reference sequence). V lost 4 bases, J lost 5 bases, and 4 bases stayed unmatched. The CDR3: CASSTGTGEYGYTF. CDR3 DNA sequence: TGTGCCAGTAGTACCGGGACAGGGGAATATGGCTACACCTTC.

J is TRBJ2-3 and V is TRBV27, with TRBD1 matching 7 bases. Germline values: CDR1 MNHEY, CDR2 SMNVEV (reference sequence). CDR3 size: 15 residues. The junction had 8 bases not matched to a gene; V was cut back by 7 bases and J by 1 base. For the CDR3, the DNA is TGTGCCAGCAATTACAGGGGTCTAGGCACAGATACGCAGTATTTT. Protein product: CASNYRGLGTDTQYF.

The J gene is TRBJ1-4, the V gene TRBV5-1, with TRBD1 matching 8 bases. This CDR3 has 16 amino acids. V was clipped by 0 bases and J by 3 bases; unmatched bases: 4. Germline V gene sequence: CDR1 SGHRS, CDR2 YFSETQ. DNA for the CDR3: TGCGCCAGCAGCTTGGGGGACAGGTCTCCTAATGAAAAACTGTTTTTT. Protein product: CASSLGDRSPNEKLFF.

The V call is TRBV10-1, the J call TRBJ1-2; the D gene is possibly TRBD1 (6 bases). This CDR3 spans 13 amino acids. Trimming took off 6 bases at V and 7 bases at J, with 15 bases between the two ends. Per the germline V gene, CDR1 is WNHNN and CDR2 is SYGVQD (reference sequence). For the CDR3, the DNA is TGCGCCAGCAGCGTTGACAGGTTAGGTGGCTACACCTTC. This encodes CASSVDRLGGYTF.

V usage is TRBV3-1 (or the pseudogene TRBV3-2) and J usage is TRBJ2-2; the D gene is possibly TRBD2 (6 bases). Germline V lookup: CDR1 LGHDT, CDR2 YNNKEL (reference sequence). The germline V and J ends were trimmed by 4 bases and 12 bases, with 12 bases remaining between them. This CDR3 has 12 residues. The CDR3 is CASSLGGSKLFF. CDR3 in DNA: TGTGCCAGCAGCCTCGGGGGTAGTAAGCTGTTTTTT.

The chain recombines TRBV5-1 with TRBJ1-5; D not resolved. Trimming took off 3 bases at V and 7 bases at J, with 11 bases between the two ends. Germline lookup yields CDR1 SGHRS and CDR2 YFSETQ. This CDR3 contains 13 residues. CDR3 DNA: TGCGCCAGCAGCTCCCTTTCCGGGCAGCCCCAGCATTTT. The encoded protein is CASSSLSGQPQHF.

The chain combines TRBV5-1 with TRBJ2-2; weak D call: TRBD2 (6 bases). Germline-derived CDR1 and CDR2 are SGHRS and YFSETQ. V was trimmed by 5 bases and J by 3 bases, leaving 14 bases between them. CDR3 length equals 15 residues. CDR3 protein: CASRWGSGDTGELFF. Here the CDR3 DNA reads TGCGCCAGCAGGTGGGGCTCGGGGGACACCGGGGAGCTGTTTTTT.

The chain employs TRBV3-1 (or the pseudogene TRBV3-2) and TRBJ2-4; tentatively, D is TRBD1 (6 bases). This CDR3 has 14 residues. V lost 4 bases and J lost 1, with 8 bases in between. Germline V gene sequence: CDR1 LGHDT, CDR2 YNNKEL (reference sequence). CDR3 DNA sequence: TGTGCCAGCAGCCCGCAGGGGGCCAAAAACATTCAGTACTTC. Translated, it gives CASSPQGAKNIQYF.

This clone appeared once. In DNA form, the CDR3 reads TGTGCCAGCAATACAGGGGGAGGGGGCTACACCTTC. Its protein is CASNTGGGGYTF. This chain links TRBV6-5 with TRBJ1-2; 8 nucleotides align to TRBD1. CDR1 is MNHEY and CDR2 is SVGAGI in the germline V gene. The CDR3 runs 12 residues. With 7 bases clipped from V and 8 bases from J, the junction kept 6 bases outside the gene matches.

The rearrangement links TRBV6-5 to TRBJ2-5; TRBD2 matches 7 bases. The CDR3 has 15 amino acids. Trimming removed 0 bases from V and 2 bases from J; junction bases left unmatched: 3. Germline CDR1 MNHEY, CDR2 SVGAGI. CDR3 DNA: TGTGCCAGCAGTTACTCCGCGGGGGTACAAGAGACCCAGTACTTC. Its protein product is CASSYSAGVQETQYF.

In this sample, this clone turned up a few times. This chain links TRBV7-2 with TRBJ2-5, with D tentatively TRBD2 (6 bases). Germline V gene sequence: CDR1 SGHTA, CDR2 FQGNSA. V was pared by 3 bases and J by 5 bases, with 10 bases between. CDR3 length: 13 amino acids. In DNA form, the CDR3 reads TGTGCCAGCAGCTTCGGGGGACCGGAGACCCAGTACTTC. Protein product: CASSFGGPETQYF. Full variable domain (missing parts from reference TRBV7-2 and TRBJ2-5): GAGVSQSPSNKVTEKGKDVELRCDPISGHTALYWYRQSLGQGLEFLIYFQGNSAPDKSGLPSDRFSAERTGGSVSTLTIQRTQQEDSAVYLCASSFGGPETQYFGPGTRLLVL.